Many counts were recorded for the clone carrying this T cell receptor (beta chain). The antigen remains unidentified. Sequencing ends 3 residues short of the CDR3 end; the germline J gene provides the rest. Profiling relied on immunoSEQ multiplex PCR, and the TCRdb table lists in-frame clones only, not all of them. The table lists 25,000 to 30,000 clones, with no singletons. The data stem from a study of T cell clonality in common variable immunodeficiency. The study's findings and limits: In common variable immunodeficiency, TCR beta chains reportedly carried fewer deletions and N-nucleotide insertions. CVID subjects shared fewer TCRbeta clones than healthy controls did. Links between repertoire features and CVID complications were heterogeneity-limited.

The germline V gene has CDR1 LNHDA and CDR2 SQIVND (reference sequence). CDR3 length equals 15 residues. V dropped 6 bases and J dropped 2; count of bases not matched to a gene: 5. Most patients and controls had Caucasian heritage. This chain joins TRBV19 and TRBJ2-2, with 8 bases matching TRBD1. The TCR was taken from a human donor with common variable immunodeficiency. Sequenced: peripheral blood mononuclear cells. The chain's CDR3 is CASRRTGFNTGELFF. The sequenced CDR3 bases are TGTGCCAGTAGGAGGACAGGGTTTAACACCGGGGAG.